This T cell receptor beta chain was observed in a study of T cell repertoires in cytomegalovirus infection. In the study overall: As its CMV epitopes, the study selected recently identified HLA-C-restricted and well-studied HLA-B-restricted targets. Study-wide points: HLA-C-restricted CMV-specific TCR beta clonotypes were dominant in the ex vivo response. Cumulated frequencies of public TCR beta families served to identify carriers of CMV plus the relevant HLA.

TCRdb redid the calling of the reads with MiXCR, one entry per CDR3 protein. This sample carries around 100,000 distinct CDR3 sequences, about 40% of them seen once, and the ten largest clones take around 70%. This clonotype was observed a few times. The antigen is not known. This CDR3 comprises 10 residues. V lost 5 bases, J lost 5 bases, and 6 bases lay in between. Germline assignment: CDR1 DFQATT and CDR2 SNEGSKA (reference sequence). The input for sequencing was CD8+ T cells from cultured PBMCs, taken from culture after CMV antigen stimulation. This chain links TRBV20-1 with TRBJ1-1; the D is unclear. The TCR comes from a human donor in good health (CMV status not recorded). Some clones in this sample may be carry-over from other donors' samples. The CDR3 region has the DNA TGCAGTGCTCGGAGTACTGAAGCTTTCTTT. This codes for CSARSTEAFF.